The 20 T cell receptor beta chains below were found in one sample sequenced in a study of vaccination and CD4 T cells after COVID-19. The sample's time point: late sampling 161 to 241 days after vaccination in a few convalescent patients. As for treatment: roughly ten-day PBMC culture with coronavirus spike peptide pools or control peptides (ViraFEST assay). For these receptors, no antigen is known. CD4+ T cells that had been cultured provided DNA sequenced with the Oncomine TCR Beta short-read assay. A single record per CDR3 protein comes from TCRdb applying MiXCR to the PCR reads. Of around 16,000 distinct CDR3 sequences listed, more than 40% are singletons. The sample here was CD4+ T cells from blood, cultured in vitro, taken about 7 months after SARS-CoV-2 vaccination. The receptors shown here come from a human donor who had recovered from COVID-19.

The V call is TRBV20-1, the J call TRBJ2-1, with 13 bases lining up with TRBD2. The junction had 5 bases not matched to a gene; V was cut back by 2 bases and J by 4 bases. The CDR3 runs to 16 residues. Germline loops: CDR1 DFQATT, CDR2 SNEGSKA (reference sequence). CDR3 loop: CSARSTSGGAYNEQFF. In nucleotides, the CDR3 is TGCAGTGCTAGAAGCACTAGCGGGGGGGCTTACAATGAGCAGTTCTTC.

This clonotype has only a few counts. J is TRBJ1-5 and V is TRBV2, with D hard to call. Germline V gene sequence: CDR1 SNHLY, CDR2 FYNNEI. V was cut by 4 bases and J by 2 bases, with 6 bases left in between. The CDR3 consists of 13 residues. The CDR3 loop reads CASSGGGNQPQHF. The CDR3 region has the DNA TGTGCCAGCAGTGGGGGAGGCAATCAGCCCCAGCATTTT.

This clonotype was observed a handful of times. The chain combines TRBV6-2 or TRBV6-3 with TRBJ2-1; 10 bases line up with TRBD2. J gave up 2 bases and V 2 bases, and 3 bases lay outside the gene matches. The CDR3 runs 16 residues. Germline V gene data show CDR1 as MNHEY and CDR2 as SVGEGT. CDR3 in DNA: TGTGCCAGCAGTTACACCGGACTAGCGGCCTACAATGAGCAGTTCTTC. Translated, it gives CASSYTGLAAYNEQFF.

This clonotype turned up a few times. The chain employs TRBV7-9 and TRBJ2-7; D gene ambiguous. Trimming pared 2 bases from V and 2 bases from J, leaving 10 bases between. This CDR3 spans 14 amino acids. Germline values: CDR1 SEHNR, CDR2 FQNEAQ (reference sequence). This chain's CDR3 is CASSLSFHTYEQYF. As DNA, the CDR3 is TGTGCCAGCAGCTTATCCTTCCATACCTACGAGCAGTACTTC.

This clonotype was observed a handful of times. The chain employs TRBV15 and TRBJ2-1; 12 nucleotides line up with TRBD2. Unmatched junction bases numbered 6, after V lost 1 base and J lost 8 bases. Germline CDR1 reads LNHNV; CDR2 reads YYDKDF (reference sequence). This CDR3 contains 16 residues. CDR3 region: CATSRGLAGGPHEQFF. The DNA for the CDR3 is TGTGCCACCAGCAGAGGGCTAGCGGGAGGGCCCCATGAGCAGTTCTTC.

The chain joins TRBV20-1 to TRBJ2-5; 9 bases are shared with TRBD2. CDR3 length: 12 residues. Germline V gene lookup returns CDR1 DFQATT and CDR2 SNEGSKA (reference sequence). J was trimmed by 4 bases and V by 4 bases; bases with no gene match: 1. This CDR3 is CSATGLAETQYF. The CDR3 DNA reads TGCAGTGCTACGGGACTAGCAGAGACCCAGTACTTC.

About this clonotype: With a much larger clone just one base away, this may be a read error. This chain's CDR3 is CSARQAGTVNTEAFF. CDR3 DNA: TGCAGTGCTAGACAGGCCGGGACCGTGAACACTGAAGCTTTCTTT. The chain couples TRBV20-1 to TRBJ1-1, with TRBD1 as a possible D gene (5 bases). Germline-derived CDR1 and CDR2 are DFQATT and SNEGSKA (reference sequence). Trimming took 2 bases from V and 0 from J, leaving 13 bases between them. This CDR3 region has 15 residues.

This clonotype was counted between two and nine times. This chain connects TRBV20-1 to TRBJ2-1, with a tentative D call TRBD1 (5 bases). V lost 0 bases and J lost 4, with 13 bases in between. Germline V lookup: CDR1 DFQATT, CDR2 SNEGSKA (reference sequence). This CDR3 has 15 residues. The CDR3 bases are TGCAGTGCTAGAGATCGGAGACAGTCGTACAATGAGCAGTTCTTC. Its translation is CSARDRRQSYNEQFF.

This clonotype showed up just once. The J gene is TRBJ2-3, the V gene TRBV20-1; no clear D gene. The ends were cut back, 1 base at V and 0 bases at J, with 14 bases in the middle. The CDR3 spans 16 residues. The germline V gene has CDR1 DFQATT and CDR2 SNEGSKA (reference sequence). This CDR3 reads CSARVLPGTSTDTQYF. DNA of the CDR3: TGCAGTGCTAGAGTTCTACCAGGTACTAGCACAGATACGCAGTATTTT.

The V and J genes are TRBV10-3 and TRBJ1-5, with D unresolved. Between the trimmed V and J ends, which lost 6 bases and 3 bases, there was a span of 6 bases. CDR3 size: 12 residues. Germline CDR1 reads ENHRY; CDR2 reads SYGVKD. The DNA for the CDR3 is TGTGCCATCAGCCCCAACAATCAGCCCCAGCATTTT. It is translated as CAISPNNQPQHF.

This chain connects TRBV9 to TRBJ2-7; D gene uncertain. This CDR3 contains 13 residues. In germline, CDR1 is SGDLS, CDR2 YYNGEE. The V and J ends lost 4 bases and 7 bases respectively, with 15 bases between them. The CDR3 region is CASSPESGFEQYF. The CDR3 bases are TGTGCCAGCAGCCCAGAGTCAGGTTTTGAGCAGTACTTC.

This clonotype was seen a single time. The chain is built from TRBV24-1 and TRBJ2-3, with D unclear. The V gene lost 3 bases and the J gene lost 1 base, with 4 bases spanning the gap. This CDR3 comprises 13 residues. In germline, CDR1 is KGHDR, CDR2 SFDVKD. The CDR3 DNA reads TGTGCCACCAGTGATATACGCACAGATACGCAGTATTTT. Translation: CATSDIRTDTQYF.

This clonotype was recorded once. The V gene is TRBV7-9, the J gene TRBJ2-1, with TRBD2 matching 10 bases. The CDR3 has 14 amino acids. Germline CDR1 is SEHNR and CDR2 is FQNEAQ (reference sequence). J lost 8 bases, V lost 0 bases, and 1 base had no gene match. The CDR3 region has the DNA TGTGCCAGCAGCTTAGCAACTAGCGGGGATGAGCAGTTCTTC. Protein sequence: CASSLATSGDEQFF.

This clonotype was found once. The V call is TRBV15, the J call TRBJ1-2; D not certain. Germline V lookup: CDR1 LNHNV, CDR2 YYDKDF (reference sequence). Trimming stripped 0 bases from V and 6 bases from J, with 11 bases between. The CDR3 consists of 14 residues. The CDR3 nucleotides are TGTGCCACCAGCAGAGATTTCGCGGACCATGGCTACACCTTC. It translates to CATSRDFADHGYTF.

There are a few counts of this clonotype. The V call is TRBV7-3, the J call TRBJ2-1; 10 positions match TRBD2. The CDR3 is 15 amino acids. Germline V CDR1 and CDR2: SGHTA, FQGTGA. Germline trimming cut 5 bases from V and 10 bases from J; bases unmatched to any gene: 11. As DNA, the CDR3 is TGTGCCAGCAGCCCCAGTCTAGCGGGAGATCGGGAGCAGTTCTTC. Translation: CASSPSLAGDREQFF.

This chain connects TRBV20-1 to TRBJ2-1; the match to TRBD2 covers 10 bases. Per germline, CDR1 DFQATT and CDR2 SNEGSKA (reference sequence). This CDR3 is built from 16 residues. V lost 7 bases to trimming and J lost 0 bases; unmatched junction nucleotides: 9. Written as DNA, the CDR3 is TGCAGTGTTGCTAGCGGGGGATCCAGCTCCTACAATGAGCAGTTCTTC. Translated, it gives CSVASGGSSSYNEQFF.

The chain links TRBV6-1 to TRBJ1-1, with a weak D call TRBD1 (6 bases). CDR3 length equals 15 residues. Trimming shortened V by 6 bases and J by 1 base, and 15 bases separated the two germline ends. The V gene's germline CDR1 is MNHNS and CDR2 SASEGT. The CDR3 region is CASRPLQGGNTEAFF. For the CDR3, the DNA is TGTGCCAGCAGACCGTTACAGGGCGGGAACACTGAAGCTTTCTTT.

The chain combines TRBV15 with TRBJ2-2; 8 bases agree with TRBD2. Germline V gene lookup returns CDR1 LNHNV and CDR2 YYDKDF (reference sequence). The CDR3 covers 17 residues. J gave up 1 base and V 0 bases, and 4 bases lay outside the gene matches. The CDR3 DNA reads as TGTGCCACCAGCAGAGATTATGCGGGGGGGAACACCGGGGAGCTGTTTTTT. This codes for CATSRDYAGGNTGELFF.

The chain recombines TRBV5-1 with TRBJ2-5, with D hard to call. Per the germline V gene, CDR1 is SGHRS and CDR2 is YFSETQ. Trimming left V 0 bases short and J 1 base short, with 4 bases between. The CDR3 loop spans 13 amino acids. The CDR3 protein is CASSLGGQETQYF. DNA for the CDR3: TGCGCCAGCAGCTTGGGGGGCCAAGAGACCCAGTACTTC. The complete variable domain, with remaining parts taken from reference TRBV5-1 and TRBJ2-5, reads KAGVTQTPRYLIKTRGQQVTLSCSPISGHRSVSWYQQTPGQGLQFLFEYFSETQRNKGNFPGRFSGRQFSNSRSEMNVSTLELGDSALYLCASSLGGQETQYFGPGTRLLVL.

The rearrangement joins TRBV7-2 to TRBJ2-7; the D gene is possibly TRBD1 (5 bases). Trimming cost V 5 bases and J 3 bases, with 17 bases left between them. Germline CDR1 reads SGHTA; CDR2 reads FQGNSA. The CDR3 consists of 15 residues. The CDR3 loop reads CASSTPWAGNYEQYF. The DNA for the CDR3 is TGTGCCAGCAGCACACCTTGGGCAGGGAACTACGAGCAGTACTTC.